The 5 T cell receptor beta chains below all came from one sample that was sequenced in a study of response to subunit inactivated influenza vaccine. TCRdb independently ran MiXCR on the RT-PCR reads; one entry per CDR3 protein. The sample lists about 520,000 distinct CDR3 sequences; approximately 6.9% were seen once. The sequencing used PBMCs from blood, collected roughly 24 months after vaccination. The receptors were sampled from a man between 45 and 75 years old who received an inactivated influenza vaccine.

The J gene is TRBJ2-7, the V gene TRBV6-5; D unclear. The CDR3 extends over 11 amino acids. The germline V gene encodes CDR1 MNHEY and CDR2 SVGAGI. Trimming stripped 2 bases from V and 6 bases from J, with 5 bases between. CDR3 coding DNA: TGTGCCAGCAGTTACAAGGGCGAGCAGTACTTC. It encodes CASSYKGEQYF.

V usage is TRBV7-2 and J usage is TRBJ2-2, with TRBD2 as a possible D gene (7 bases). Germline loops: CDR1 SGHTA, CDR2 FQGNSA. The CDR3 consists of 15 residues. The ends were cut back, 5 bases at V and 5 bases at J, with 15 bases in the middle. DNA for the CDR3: TGTGCCAGCAGCGAAGGGGGGGCCCGAACCGGGGAGCTGTTTTTT. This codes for CASSEGGARTGELFF.

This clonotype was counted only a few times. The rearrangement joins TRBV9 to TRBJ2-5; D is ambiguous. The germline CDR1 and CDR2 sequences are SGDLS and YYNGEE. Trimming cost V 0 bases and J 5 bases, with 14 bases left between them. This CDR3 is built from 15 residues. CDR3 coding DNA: TGTGCCAGCAGCGTAGGATACCTGGACCTGGAGACCCAGTACTTC. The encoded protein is CASSVGYLDLETQYF.

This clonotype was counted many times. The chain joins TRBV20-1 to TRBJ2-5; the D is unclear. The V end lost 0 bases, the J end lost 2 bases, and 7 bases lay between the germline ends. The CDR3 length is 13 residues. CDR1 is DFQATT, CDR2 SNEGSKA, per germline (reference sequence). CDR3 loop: CSARDIRQETQYF. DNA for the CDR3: TGCAGTGCTAGAGATATACGTCAAGAGACCCAGTACTTC.

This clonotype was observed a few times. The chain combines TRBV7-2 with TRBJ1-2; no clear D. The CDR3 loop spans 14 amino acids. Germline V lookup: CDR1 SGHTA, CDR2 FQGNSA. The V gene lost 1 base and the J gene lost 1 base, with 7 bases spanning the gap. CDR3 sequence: CASSLGASNYGYTF. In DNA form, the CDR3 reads TGTGCCAGCAGCTTAGGGGCTAGTAACTATGGCTACACCTTC.